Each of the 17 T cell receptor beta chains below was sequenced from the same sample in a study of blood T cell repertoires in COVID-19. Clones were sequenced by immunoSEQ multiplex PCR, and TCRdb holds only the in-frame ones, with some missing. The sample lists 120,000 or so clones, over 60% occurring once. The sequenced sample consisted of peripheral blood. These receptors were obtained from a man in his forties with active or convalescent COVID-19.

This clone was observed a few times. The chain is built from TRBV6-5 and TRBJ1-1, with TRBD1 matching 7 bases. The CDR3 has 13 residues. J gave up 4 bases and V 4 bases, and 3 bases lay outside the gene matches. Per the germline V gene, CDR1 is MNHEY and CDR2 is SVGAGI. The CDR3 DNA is TGTGCCAGCAGTTTCCCAGGGGGCACTGAAGCTTTCTTT. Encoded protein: CASSFPGGTEAFF.

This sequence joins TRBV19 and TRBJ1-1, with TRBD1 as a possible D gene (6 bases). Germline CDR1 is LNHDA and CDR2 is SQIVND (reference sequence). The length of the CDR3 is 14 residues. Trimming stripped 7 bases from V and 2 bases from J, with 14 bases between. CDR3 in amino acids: CASTPRDKNTEAFF. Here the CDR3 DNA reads TGTGCCAGTACTCCTCGGGACAAAAACACTGAAGCTTTCTTT.

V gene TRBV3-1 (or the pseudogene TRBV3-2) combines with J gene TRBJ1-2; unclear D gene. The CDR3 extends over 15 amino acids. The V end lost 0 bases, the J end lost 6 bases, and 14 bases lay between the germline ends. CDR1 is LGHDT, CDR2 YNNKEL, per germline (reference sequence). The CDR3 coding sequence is TGTGCCAGCAGCCAAGAGTCTGGAGGGTACCATGGCTACACCTTC. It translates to CASSQESGGYHGYTF.

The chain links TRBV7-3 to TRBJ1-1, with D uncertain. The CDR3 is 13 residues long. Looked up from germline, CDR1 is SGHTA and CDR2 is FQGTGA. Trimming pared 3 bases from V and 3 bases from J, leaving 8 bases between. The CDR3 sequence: CASSFGSDTEAFF. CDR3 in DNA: TGTGCCAGCAGCTTTGGCAGCGACACTGAAGCTTTCTTT.

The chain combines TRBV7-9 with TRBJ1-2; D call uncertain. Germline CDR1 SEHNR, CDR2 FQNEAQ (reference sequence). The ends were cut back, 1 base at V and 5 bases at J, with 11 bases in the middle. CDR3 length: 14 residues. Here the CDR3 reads CASSLGAGDYGYTF. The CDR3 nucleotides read TGTGCCAGCAGCTTAGGGGCGGGTGATTATGGCTACACCTTC.

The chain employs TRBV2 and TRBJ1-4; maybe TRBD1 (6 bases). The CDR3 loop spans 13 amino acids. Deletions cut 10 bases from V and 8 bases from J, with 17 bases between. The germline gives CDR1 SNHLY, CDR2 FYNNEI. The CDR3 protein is CAIARQEYEKLFF. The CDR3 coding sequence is TGTGCCATCGCTCGACAGGAATACGAAAAACTGTTTTTT.

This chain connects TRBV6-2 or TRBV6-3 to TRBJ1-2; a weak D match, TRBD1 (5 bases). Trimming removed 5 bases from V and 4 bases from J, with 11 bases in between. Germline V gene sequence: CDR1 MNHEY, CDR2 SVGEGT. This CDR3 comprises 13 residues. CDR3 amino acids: CASSPNQGYGYTF. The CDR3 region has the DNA TGTGCCAGCAGTCCCAATCAGGGCTATGGCTACACCTTC.

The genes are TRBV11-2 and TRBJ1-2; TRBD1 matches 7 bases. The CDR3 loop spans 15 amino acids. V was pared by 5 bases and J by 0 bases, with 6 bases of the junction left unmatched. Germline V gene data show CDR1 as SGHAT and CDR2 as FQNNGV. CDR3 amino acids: CASSLDRPANYGYTF. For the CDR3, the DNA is TGTGCCAGCAGCCTGGACAGGCCCGCTAACTATGGCTACACCTTC.

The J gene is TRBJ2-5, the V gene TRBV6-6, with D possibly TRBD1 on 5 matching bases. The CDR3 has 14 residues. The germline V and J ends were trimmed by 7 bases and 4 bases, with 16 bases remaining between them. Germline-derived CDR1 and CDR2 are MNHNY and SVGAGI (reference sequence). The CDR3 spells CASISTLQGETQYF. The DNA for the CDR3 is TGTGCCAGCATTTCGACACTTCAGGGAGAGACCCAGTACTTC.

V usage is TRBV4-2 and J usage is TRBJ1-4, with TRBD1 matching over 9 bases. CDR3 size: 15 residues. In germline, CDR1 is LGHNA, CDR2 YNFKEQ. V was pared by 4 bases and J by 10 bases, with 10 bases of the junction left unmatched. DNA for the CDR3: TGTGCCAGCAGCCCCACCGAGGGACAGGGTGTAAAACTGTTTTTT. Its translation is CASSPTEGQGVKLFF.

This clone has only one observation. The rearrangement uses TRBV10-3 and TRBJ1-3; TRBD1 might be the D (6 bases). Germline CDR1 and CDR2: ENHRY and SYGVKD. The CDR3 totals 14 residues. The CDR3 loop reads CTTRRGAAGNTIYF. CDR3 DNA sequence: TGTACTACCCGGCGGGGGGCGGCTGGAAACACCATATATTTT.

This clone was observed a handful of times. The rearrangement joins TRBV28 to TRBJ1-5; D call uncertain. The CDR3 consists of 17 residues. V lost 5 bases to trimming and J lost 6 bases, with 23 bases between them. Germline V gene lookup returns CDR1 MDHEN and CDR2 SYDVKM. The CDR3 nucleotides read TGTGCCAGCAGTCTTGTCCCCGGACCCATAGGGAGTCAGCCCCAGCATTTT. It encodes CASSLVPGPIGSQPQHF.

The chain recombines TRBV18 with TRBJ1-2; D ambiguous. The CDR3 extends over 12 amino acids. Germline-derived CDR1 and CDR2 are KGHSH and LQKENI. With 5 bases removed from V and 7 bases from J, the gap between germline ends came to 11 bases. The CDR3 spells CASSSAGSGYTF. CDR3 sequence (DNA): TGTGCCAGCTCATCCGCCGGGAGTGGCTACACCTTC.

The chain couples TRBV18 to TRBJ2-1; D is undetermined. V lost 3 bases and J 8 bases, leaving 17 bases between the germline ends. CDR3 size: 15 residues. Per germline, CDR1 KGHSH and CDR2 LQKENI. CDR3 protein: CASSPQAFRFDEQFF. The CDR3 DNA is TGTGCCAGCTCACCCCAGGCATTCCGTTTCGATGAGCAGTTCTTC. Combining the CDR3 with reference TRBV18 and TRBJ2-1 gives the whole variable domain NAGVMQNPRHLVRRRGQEARLRCSPMKGHSHVYWYRQLPEEGLKFMVYLQKENIIDESGMPKERFSAEFPKEGPSILRIQQVVRGDSAAYFCASSPQAFRFDEQFFGPGTRLTVL.

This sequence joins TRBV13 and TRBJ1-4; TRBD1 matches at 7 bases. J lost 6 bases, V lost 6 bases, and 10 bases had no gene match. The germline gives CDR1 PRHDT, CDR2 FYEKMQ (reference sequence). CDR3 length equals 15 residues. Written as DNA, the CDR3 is TGTGCCAGCAGTACCCTGGGACAGCCGCATGAAAAACTGTTTTTT. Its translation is CASSTLGQPHEKLFF.

CDR3 sequence: CASSILLTGLTYNEQFF. In nucleotides, the CDR3 is TGTGCCAGTAGTATTCTACTGACTGGCCTAACCTACAATGAGCAGTTCTTC. The V gene is TRBV19, the J gene TRBJ2-1, with D unresolved. The CDR3 runs to 17 residues. Germline lookup yields CDR1 LNHDA and CDR2 SQIVND (reference sequence). Trimming pared 3 bases from V and 2 bases from J, leaving 17 bases between.

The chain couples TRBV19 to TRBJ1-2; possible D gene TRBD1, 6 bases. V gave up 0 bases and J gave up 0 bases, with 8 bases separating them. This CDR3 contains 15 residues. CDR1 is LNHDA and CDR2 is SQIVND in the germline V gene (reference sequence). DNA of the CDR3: TGTGCCAGTAGTATAGACAGGGGAACTAACTATGGCTACACCTTC. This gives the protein CASSIDRGTNYGYTF.